This TCR beta chain was observed in a study of T cell changes during pregnancy in multiple sclerosis. CDR3 length: 15 amino acids. Germline V gene data show CDR1 as LNHNV and CDR2 as YYDKDF (reference sequence). V was cut by 2 bases and J by 6 bases, with 14 bases left in between. TCRdb keeps only in-frame clones here, not all; method: immunoSEQ multiplex PCR. This sample has some 110,000 clones, with under 95% found just once. The chain uses TRBV15 and TRBJ2-1; perhaps TRBD1 as D (5 bases). This material consisted of peripheral blood, taken before pregnancy. The source is a female donor with multiple sclerosis, enrolled in a pregnancy study. CDR3 nucleotides: TGTGCCACCAGCAGAAAATCAGGGAACGGCAATGAGCAGTTCTTC. It encodes CATSRKSGNGNEQFF.